Presented here are 28 T cell receptor beta chains from one specimen sequenced in a study of cytomegalovirus exposure and HLA in healthy donors. PCR primers comprised 60 Vbeta and 13 Jbeta primers. Assay used: immunoSEQ multiplex PCR; TCRdb lists only in-frame clones, some missing. This table holds around 210,000 clones, roughly 73% found once. The source material was PBMCs. The receptors originated from a boy between 10 and 17 years old in good health and CMV-seronegative.

V gene TRBV19 combines with J gene TRBJ2-7; D may be TRBD1 (5 bases). Germline V gene data show CDR1 as LNHDA and CDR2 as SQIVND (reference sequence). Trimming removed 5 bases at V and 3 bases at J, with 11 bases between. This CDR3 has 13 amino acids. The CDR3 DNA reads TGTGCCAGTAGTTTAGCCAGGGTCTACGAGCAGTACTTC. Translated: CASSLARVYEQYF.

This rearrangement joins TRBV6-4 to TRBJ2-2; D may be TRBD1 (5 bases). CDR1 and CDR2 from the germline V gene are MRHNA and SNTAGT. The CDR3 consists of 14 residues. Between the trimmed V and J ends, which lost 6 bases and 1 base, there was a span of 9 bases. Written as DNA, the CDR3 is TGTGCCAGCAGCGCCACAGGGAACACCGGGGAGCTGTTTTTT. This gives the protein CASSATGNTGELFF.

V gene TRBV30 combines with J gene TRBJ1-5, with 9 bases that match TRBD1. Germline values: CDR1 GTSNPN, CDR2 SVGIG (reference sequence). The V segment lost 0 bases and the J segment 6 bases; nucleotides outside the gene matches: 9. CDR3 length: 16 residues. Here the CDR3 DNA reads TGTGCCTGGAGTGTACGATCGGGACAGGGTGGTCAGCCCCAGCATTTT. This codes for CAWSVRSGQGGQPQHF.

V usage is TRBV29-1 and J usage is TRBJ1-2; TRBD1 matches 7 bases. The CDR3 covers 16 residues. Losses at the gene ends were 5 bases for V and 0 bases for J; bases not matched to a gene: 12. Per the germline V gene, CDR1 is SQVTM and CDR2 is ANQGSEA. DNA for the CDR3: TGCAGCGTTTCCAACAGGGGCGAGAACGCTAACTATGGCTACACCTTC. It yields the protein CSVSNRGENANYGYTF.

The rearrangement links TRBV5-4 to TRBJ2-7; 7 bases are shared with TRBD2. The length of the CDR3 is 14 residues. J was trimmed by 4 bases and V by 0 bases; bases with no gene match: 4. Germline lookup yields CDR1 SGHNT and CDR2 YYREEE (reference sequence). CDR3 coding DNA: TGTGCCAGCAGCTTGGCGGGTAGCGGGTACGAGCAGTACTTC. Its protein is CASSLAGSGYEQYF.

Here the CDR3 reads CASMVGQGDEKLFF. DNA of the CDR3: TGCGCCAGCATGGTAGGACAGGGGGATGAAAAACTGTTTTTT. This chain joins TRBV5-1 and TRBJ1-4; TRBD1 matches at 10 bases. CDR1 and CDR2 from the germline V gene are SGHRS and YFSETQ. CDR3 length: 14 amino acids. V was clipped by 6 bases and J by 6 bases; unmatched bases: 5.

The rearrangement links TRBV6-5 to TRBJ1-1; D gene unclear. Germline CDR1 MNHEY, CDR2 SVGAGI. Trimming pared 2 bases from V and 1 base from J, leaving 8 bases between. This CDR3 is 14 amino acids long. The CDR3 DNA reads TGTGCCAGCAGTTACGGGGAGACGAACACTGAAGCTTTCTTT. It encodes CASSYGETNTEAFF.

The chain couples TRBV10-3 to TRBJ2-7, with TRBD2 identical over 9 bases. The CDR3 sequence is 18 residues long. Germline V gene sequence: CDR1 ENHRY, CDR2 SYGVKD. J lost 8 bases, V lost 3 bases, and 20 bases had no gene match. The CDR3 DNA reads as TGTGCCATCAGTGACCGACCAAGACCTGGGGGACTAGCAAGTCAGCAGTACTTC. Translating gives CAISDRPRPGGLASQQYF.

The chain couples TRBV5-1 to TRBJ2-5; maybe TRBD2 (5 bases). Gene TRBJ2-7 matches the end of the DNA better, so the J call may be wrong. This CDR3 region has 14 residues. CDR1 and CDR2 from the germline V gene are SGHRS and YFSETQ. The CDR3 region has the DNA TGCGCCAGCATCTTCGGGAAGGCGTCCTACGAGCAGTACTTC. Translating it yields CASIFGKASYEQYF.

DNA for the CDR3: TGTGCCAGCTCTAGACCATTGACTGAAGCTTTCTTT. Amino acid sequence: CASSRPLTEAFF. The rearrangement uses TRBV2 and TRBJ1-1; no reliable D call. Trimming removed 8 bases from V and 5 bases from J, with 12 bases in between. Germline loops: CDR1 SNHLY, CDR2 FYNNEI. The length of the CDR3 is 12 residues.

The chain uses TRBV19 and TRBJ1-4; 8 bases are shared with TRBD1. Germline V gene lookup returns CDR1 LNHDA and CDR2 SQIVND (reference sequence). This CDR3 has 16 residues. J lost 0 bases, V lost 3 bases, and 3 bases had no gene match. CDR3 amino acids: CASSIGTGATNEKLFF. CDR3 nucleotide sequence: TGTGCCAGTAGTATCGGGACAGGTGCAACTAATGAAAAACTGTTTTTT.

V is TRBV5-8 and J is TRBJ1-2, with no clear D. Trimming stripped 4 bases from V and 7 bases from J, with 11 bases between. The germline gives CDR1 SGHTS, CDR2 YDEGEE. There are 12 residues in the CDR3. The CDR3 DNA is TGTGCCAGCAGCCCTCGGAGGTCTGGCTACACCTTC. Amino acid sequence: CASSPRRSGYTF. Together with reference TRBV5-8 and TRBJ1-2, the CDR3 gives the full variable domain: EAGVTQSPTHLIKTRGQQATLRCSPISGHTSVYWYQQALGLGLQFLLWYDEGEERNRGNFPPRFSGRQFPNYSSELNVNALELEDSALYLCASSPRRSGYTFGSGTRLTVV.

This clone was observed a few times. The chain carries TRBV4-1 and TRBJ2-7; 9 positions agree with TRBD1. This CDR3 comprises 14 residues. CDR1 and CDR2 (germline): MGHRA, YSYEKL. J was trimmed by 4 bases and V by 8 bases; bases with no gene match: 9. The CDR3: CASSPTGGRYEQYF. As DNA, the CDR3 is TGCGCCAGCTCCCCGACAGGGGGTCGGTACGAGCAGTACTTC.

This clone has only one observation. The same CDR3 arises from other DNA sequences in this sample as well. The rearrangement uses TRBV20-1 and TRBJ2-3; no clear D. Germline-derived CDR1 and CDR2 are DFQATT and SNEGSKA (reference sequence). The ends were cut back, 2 bases at V and 5 bases at J, with 5 bases in the middle. The CDR3 consists of 11 residues. The CDR3 region has the DNA TGCAGTGCTAGACCAAAAGATACGCAGTATTTT. Translated, it gives CSARPKDTQYF.

This clone was seen only once. This rearrangement joins TRBV14 to TRBJ2-1; D is ambiguous. Deletions cut 1 base from V and 3 bases from J, with 4 bases between. The CDR3 is made up of 13 amino acids. In germline, CDR1 is SGHDN, CDR2 FVKESK. CDR3 DNA sequence: TGTGCCAGCAGCCAAGTCTTCTACAATGAGCAGTTCTTC. It translates to CASSQVFYNEQFF.

This clone was observed a handful of times. The rearrangement uses TRBV6-4 and TRBJ1-1, with D tentatively TRBD1 (6 bases). Germline V gene sequence: CDR1 MRHNA, CDR2 SNTAGT. V was pared by 3 bases and J by 4 bases, with 15 bases between. This CDR3 comprises 15 residues. The CDR3 DNA reads as TGTGCCAGCAGTGAATCAGGGGAAATAGGCACTGAAGCTTTCTTT. Amino acids: CASSESGEIGTEAFF.

The chain combines TRBV29-1 with TRBJ2-7, with TRBD2 matching 11 bases. This CDR3 has 14 residues. V gave up 6 bases and J gave up 6 bases; unmatched junction bases: 10. Germline-derived CDR1 and CDR2 are SQVTM and ANQGSEA. CDR3 bases: TGCAGCGTCGCTTTGAGGCTAGCGGGAGGCGAGCAGTACTTC. Its translation: CSVALRLAGGEQYF.

This chain uses TRBV4-2 with TRBJ2-7; maybe TRBD2 (5 bases). CDR3 length: 15 amino acids. Germline values: CDR1 LGHNA, CDR2 YNFKEQ. The ends were cut back, 1 base at V and 0 bases at J, with 10 bases in the middle. The CDR3 nucleotides are TGTGCCAGCAGCCAAGTAGCGATACGCTCCTACGAGCAGTACTTC. It translates to CASSQVAIRSYEQYF.

This clone was seen only a few times. The rearrangement joins TRBV4-2 to TRBJ1-2, with D tentatively TRBD1 (5 bases). The CDR3 extends over 16 amino acids. Germline CDR1 LGHNA, CDR2 YNFKEQ. The V and J ends lost 1 base and 3 bases respectively, with 15 bases between them. DNA for the CDR3: TGTGCCAGCAGCCAAGTGACTGGTGGGGGGGACTATGGCTACACCTTC. Protein: CASSQVTGGGDYGYTF.

The chain is built from TRBV13 and TRBJ2-1; 12 positions agree with TRBD2. Germline V gene data show CDR1 as PRHDT and CDR2 as FYEKMQ (reference sequence). The CDR3 is 18 amino acids. The junction had 12 bases not matched to a gene; V was cut back by 5 bases and J by 4 bases. In DNA, the CDR3 is TGTGCCAGCAGCACCCGCGCCCCTGGACTAGCGGGGTACAATGAGCAGTTCTTC. Its protein is CASSTRAPGLAGYNEQFF.

The V call is TRBV18, the J call TRBJ2-3; 8 bases line up with TRBD1. Trimming cost V 4 bases and J 0 bases; bases outside gene matches: 0. Germline CDR1 is KGHSH and CDR2 is LQKENI. The CDR3 length is 14 residues. In nucleotides, the CDR3 is TGTGCCAGCTCACGGGACAGGAGCACAGATACGCAGTATTTT. As protein: CASSRDRSTDTQYF.

V usage is TRBV2 and J usage is TRBJ1-4, with 8 bases matching TRBD1. CDR1 and CDR2 (germline): SNHLY, FYNNEI. The V and J ends lost 5 bases and 8 bases, in that order; junction bases with no gene match: 7. This CDR3 has 14 amino acids. The chain's CDR3 is CASSSDRGEEKLFF. DNA for the CDR3: TGTGCCAGCAGTTCTGACAGGGGAGAGGAAAAACTGTTTTTT.

The chain combines TRBV5-5 with TRBJ2-6, with 10 bases lining up with TRBD1. Per germline, CDR1 SGHKS and CDR2 YYEKEE (reference sequence). This CDR3 spans 20 amino acids. With V trimmed by 2 bases and J by 2 bases, 13 bases remained unmatched. The CDR3 sequence: CASSLYPPRQGAAGANVLTF. For the CDR3, the DNA is TGTGCCAGCAGCTTATACCCCCCGCGACAGGGGGCTGCTGGGGCCAACGTCCTGACTTTC.

The V call is TRBV10-3, the J call TRBJ2-7; perhaps TRBD1 as D (5 bases). Germline loops: CDR1 ENHRY, CDR2 SYGVKD. The length of the CDR3 is 12 residues. V was pared by 9 bases and J by 3 bases, with 12 bases between. CDR3 nucleotides: TGTGCCATTCAGGGCCTGAACTACGAGCAGTACTTC. Translating it yields CAIQGLNYEQYF.

V is TRBV30 and J is TRBJ2-1; 9 bases line up with TRBD1. Per the germline V gene, CDR1 is GTSNPN and CDR2 is SVGIG (reference sequence). The junction had 9 bases not matched to a gene; V was cut back by 8 bases and J by 4 bases. The CDR3 has 14 residues. In nucleotides, the CDR3 is TGTGCCGCTCACACAGGGGGCGCGTACAATGAGCAGTTCTTC. It translates to CAAHTGGAYNEQFF.

This rearrangement joins TRBV2 to TRBJ2-6; unclear D gene. CDR3 length: 17 amino acids. V was trimmed by 8 bases and J by 0 bases, leaving 17 bases between them. Germline V gives CDR1 SNHLY, CDR2 FYNNEI. This chain's CDR3 is CASAVAGPRSGANVLTF. The CDR3 nucleotides are TGTGCCAGCGCCGTGGCAGGCCCTCGCTCTGGGGCCAACGTCCTGACTTTC.

The J gene is TRBJ2-7, the V gene TRBV5-5; 7 bases match TRBD1. The CDR3 length is 13 residues. Germline V gene sequence: CDR1 SGHKS, CDR2 YYEKEE (reference sequence). V lost 8 bases and J lost 2; bases outside the gene matches: 7. The CDR3 sequence is CASRWQGAYEQYF. The CDR3 DNA is TGTGCCAGTCGTTGGCAGGGGGCCTACGAGCAGTACTTC.

This clone was detected a few times. This chain links TRBV11-3 with TRBJ1-4, with no clear D. This CDR3 region has 13 residues. Germline V CDR1 and CDR2: SGHNT, YENEEA. Trimming took off 0 bases at V and 12 bases at J, with 11 bases between the two ends. The CDR3 nucleotides read TGTGCCAGCAGCTTAGACGCGAGGAGGCAACTGTTTTTT. Translation: CASSLDARRQLFF.